This TCR beta chain came from a study of blood T cell repertoires in COVID-19. Study-level information: PBMCs, B-cell-depleted T cells, or T cells provided the cDNA or gDNA that made up the material.

With V trimmed by 4 bases and J by 5 bases, 13 bases remained unmatched. The CDR3 sequence is 17 residues long. Looked up from germline, CDR1 is MNHNS and CDR2 is SASEGT. Cohorts were based on clinical histories the participants reported. For recovered donors of Cohort 3, there were two negative PCRs, clearance, or symptom resolution. TCRdb's copy holds only in-frame clones and misses some; the assay was immunoSEQ multiplex PCR. Seen here are 220,000 or so clones, about 83% observed once, and the top ten hold around 2%. The V call is TRBV6-1, the J call TRBJ2-1; 8 bases are shared with TRBD2. This clonotype was obtained from a woman aged 45-60 years who had recovered from COVID-19. Input material: PBMCs or T cells enriched from blood (not recorded which). The CDR3 sequence is CASSVSRAGAADNEQFF. The CDR3 bases are TGTGCCAGCAGTGTATCGAGAGCGGGGGCCGCGGACAATGAGCAGTTCTTC.